This T cell receptor (beta chain) came from a study of blood T cell repertoires in COVID-19. Overall study: PBMCs, B-cell-depleted T cells, or T cells were the source of the cDNA or gDNA that made up the material.

Libraries were prepared by immunoSEQ multiplex PCR; TCRdb keeps only in-frame clonotypes and omits some of them. The sample includes some 120,000 clones, roughly 84% of them seen just once. V lost 4 bases to trimming and J lost 5 bases; unmatched junction nucleotides: 8. Looked up from germline, CDR1 is KGHDR and CDR2 is SFDVKD. The CDR3 has 15 residues. The receptor comes from a man between 60 and 75 years old with acute or convalescent COVID-19. V and J are TRBV24-1 and TRBJ2-5; TRBD2 matches at 8 bases. Source material: peripheral blood. This CDR3 reads CATSDPRGGPETQYF. Here the CDR3 DNA reads TGTGCCACCAGTGACCCACGGGGGGGCCCGGAGACCCAGTACTTC.